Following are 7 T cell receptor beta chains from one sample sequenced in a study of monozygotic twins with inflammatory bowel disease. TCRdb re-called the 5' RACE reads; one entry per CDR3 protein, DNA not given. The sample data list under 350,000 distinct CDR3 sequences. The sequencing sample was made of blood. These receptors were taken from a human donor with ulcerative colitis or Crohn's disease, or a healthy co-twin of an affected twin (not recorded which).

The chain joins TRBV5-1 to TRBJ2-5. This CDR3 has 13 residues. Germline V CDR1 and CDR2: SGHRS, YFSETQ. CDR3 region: CASSLPSTETQYF. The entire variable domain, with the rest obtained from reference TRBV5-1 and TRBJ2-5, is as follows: KAGVTQTPRYLIKTRGQQVTLSCSPISGHRSVSWYQQTPGQGLQFLFEYFSETQRNKGNFPGRFSGRQFSNSRSEMNVSTLELGDSALYLCASSLPSTETQYFGPGTRLLVL.

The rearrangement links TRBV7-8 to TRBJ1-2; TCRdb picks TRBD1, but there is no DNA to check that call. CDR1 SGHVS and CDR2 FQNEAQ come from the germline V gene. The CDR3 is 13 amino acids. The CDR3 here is CASSLFQGYGYTF.

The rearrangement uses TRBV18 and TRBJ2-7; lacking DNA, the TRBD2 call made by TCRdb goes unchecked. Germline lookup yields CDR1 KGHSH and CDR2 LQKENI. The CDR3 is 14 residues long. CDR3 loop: CASSPWATLYEQYF.

The CDR3 protein is CSRAQRGAYEQYF. This chain uses TRBV20-1 with TRBJ2-7; TCRdb reports TRBD2, a call that lacks DNA to check it against. The CDR3 length is 13 residues. Germline lookup yields CDR1 DFQATT and CDR2 SNEGSKA (reference sequence).

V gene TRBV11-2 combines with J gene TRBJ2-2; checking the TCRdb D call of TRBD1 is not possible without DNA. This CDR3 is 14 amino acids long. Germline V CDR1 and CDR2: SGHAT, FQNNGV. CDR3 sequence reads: CASSSVTGSGELFF.

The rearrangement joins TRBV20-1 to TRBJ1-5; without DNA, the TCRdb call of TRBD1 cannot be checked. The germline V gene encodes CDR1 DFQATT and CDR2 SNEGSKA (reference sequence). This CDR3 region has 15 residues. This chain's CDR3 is CSASNRLHSNQPQHF.

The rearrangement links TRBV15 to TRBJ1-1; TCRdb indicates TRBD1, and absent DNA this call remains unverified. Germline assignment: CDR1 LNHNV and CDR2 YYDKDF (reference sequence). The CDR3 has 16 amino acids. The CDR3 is CATSRESGTLNTEAFF.